The 13 T cell receptor beta chains in this list originate from one sample, sequenced in a study of cytomegalovirus exposure and HLA in healthy donors. PCR was performed using 60 Vbeta and 13 Jbeta primers. Here immunoSEQ multiplex PCR was the method, and the copy in TCRdb shows in-frame clones only, minus some. Of roughly 200,000 clones in the sample, over 60% were seen once. Material for sequencing was PBMCs. These receptors originate from a man between 40 and 49 years old in good health and CMV-seronegative.

The V and J genes are TRBV4-3 and TRBJ2-1; D is possibly TRBD2 (6 bases). The germline gives CDR1 LGHNA, CDR2 YSLEER. The CDR3 spans 14 residues. V shed 4 bases and J shed 3 bases, with 10 bases lying between them. CDR3 DNA sequence: TGCGCCAGCAGCCGGGAGGCCCTCTACAATGAGCAGTTCTTC. The encoded protein is CASSREALYNEQFF.

The chain links TRBV11-2 to TRBJ2-7, with 12 nucleotides matching TRBD1. CDR3 size: 16 residues. Germline-derived CDR1 and CDR2 are SGHAT and FQNNGV. V trimming: 5 bases; J trimming: 6 bases; junction bases outside the gene matches: 11. The CDR3 spells CASSHSPGQGASEQYF. The CDR3 coding sequence is TGTGCCAGCAGCCATTCTCCGGGACAGGGGGCATCCGAGCAGTACTTC.

The gene calls are TRBV7-9 and TRBJ2-7; no firm D call. V shed 1 base and J shed 5 bases, with 9 bases lying between them. Germline CDR1 SEHNR, CDR2 FQNEAQ (reference sequence). The CDR3 length is 13 residues. CDR3 nucleotide sequence: TGTGCCAGCAGCTTAGAACGGTTCAACGAGCAGTACTTC. Translated, it gives CASSLERFNEQYF. Drawing the rest from reference TRBV7-9 and TRBJ2-7, the complete variable domain is DTGVSQNPRHKITKRGQNVTFRCDPISEHNRLYWYRQTLGQGPEFLTYFQNEAQLEKSRLLSDRFSAERPKGSFSTLEIQRTEQGDSAMYLCASSLERFNEQYFGPGTRLTVT.

J is TRBJ2-2 and V is TRBV7-3; maybe TRBD1 (6 bases). There are 15 residues in the CDR3. The V end was cut by 2 bases, the J end by 8 bases, with 15 bases between. Germline CDR1 is SGHTA and CDR2 is FQGTGA. CDR3 bases: TGTGCCAGCAGCTTATTTTCAGGGGCGGAGGGGGAGCTGTTTTTT. Encoded protein: CASSLFSGAEGELFF. The variable domain in full, completed from reference TRBV7-3 and TRBJ2-2, reads GAGVSQTPSNKVTEKGKYVELRCDPISGHTALYWYRQSLGQGPEFLIYFQGTGAADDSGLPNDRFFAVRPEGSVSTLKIQRTERGDSAVYLCASSLFSGAEGELFFGEGSRLTVL.

This clone turned up a few times. The chain carries TRBV15 and TRBJ2-3; perhaps TRBD2 as D (7 bases). The V and J ends lost 3 bases and 5 bases respectively, with 15 bases between them. The CDR3 loop spans 15 amino acids. In germline, CDR1 is LNHNV, CDR2 YYDKDF (reference sequence). The CDR3 here is CATSSWGGAKDTQYF. The CDR3 DNA follows: TGTGCCACCAGCAGTTGGGGGGGGGCAAAAGATACGCAGTATTTT.

The gene calls are TRBV5-1 and TRBJ2-3; 7 positions agree with TRBD2. Trimming took 0 bases from V and 6 from J; bases not matched to a gene: 13. Germline V gives CDR1 SGHRS, CDR2 YFSETQ. The CDR3 consists of 17 residues. The CDR3 sequence is CASSLGLGGGGSDTQYF. The CDR3 DNA sequence: TGCGCCAGCAGCTTGGGGCTTGGCGGGGGTGGTTCGGATACGCAGTATTTT.

This chain uses TRBV9 with TRBJ1-2, with 9 bases matching TRBD1. This CDR3 comprises 15 residues. The junction had 7 bases not matched to a gene; V was cut back by 4 bases and J by 3 bases. CDR1 and CDR2 (germline): SGDLS, YYNGEE. In DNA form, the CDR3 reads TGTGCCAGCAGCCTAGGGGACAGGGACCACTATGGCTACACCTTC. Translating it yields CASSLGDRDHYGYTF. Using reference TRBV9 and TRBJ1-2 for the parts outside the CDR3, the full variable domain is DSGVTQTPKHLITATGQRVTLRCSPRSGDLSVYWYQQSLDQGLQFLIQYYNGEERAKGNILERFSAQQFPDLHSELNLSSLELGDSALYFCASSLGDRDHYGYTFGSGTRLTVV.

This rearrangement joins TRBV27 to TRBJ1-6; the match to TRBD1 covers 9 bases. Unmatched junction bases numbered 8, after V lost 2 bases and J lost 9 bases. This CDR3 contains 16 residues. Germline V CDR1 and CDR2: MNHEY, SMNVEV (reference sequence). The CDR3 sequence is CASSLKGRQGGSPLHF. The CDR3 coding sequence is TGTGCCAGCAGTTTAAAAGGGAGACAGGGGGGTTCACCCCTCCACTTT.

The chain carries TRBV14 and TRBJ1-2, with a possible D match to TRBD1 (6 bases). The V gene lost 4 bases and the J gene lost 4 bases, with 19 bases spanning the gap. CDR3 size: 16 residues. The V gene's germline CDR1 is SGHDN and CDR2 FVKESK. CDR3 protein: CASSLLQGVLGYGYTF. The CDR3 DNA reads TGTGCCAGCAGCCTACTACAGGGAGTCCTAGGCTATGGCTACACCTTC.

In DNA form, the CDR3 reads TGCAGCGTTGAATTGCAGGGAAAAGAGACCCAGTACTTC. It specifies CSVELQGKETQYF. The chain combines TRBV29-1 with TRBJ2-5; D may be TRBD1 (5 bases). The CDR3 contains 13 residues. From germline, CDR1 is SQVTM and CDR2 ANQGSEA. V lost 2 bases and J 3 bases, leaving 10 bases between the germline ends.

This clone showed up just a few times. This chain connects TRBV30 to TRBJ1-3, with D possibly matching TRBD1 (6 bases). Trimming took 5 bases from V and 7 from J, leaving 21 bases between them. Germline-derived CDR1 and CDR2 are GTSNPN and SVGIG (reference sequence). CDR3 length: 15 residues. CDR3 protein: CAWCRGAHPCNTIYF. CDR3 bases: TGTGCCTGGTGCCGGGGGGCTCACCCGTGTAACACCATATATTTT.

The gene calls are TRBV7-3 and TRBJ2-1; 7 nucleotides match TRBD1. Per germline, CDR1 SGHTA and CDR2 FQGTGA. This CDR3 is 14 amino acids long. J was trimmed by 10 bases and V by 5 bases; bases with no gene match: 11. The CDR3: CASSPLITDREQFF. DNA of the CDR3: TGTGCCAGCAGCCCTTTAATTACGGACAGGGAGCAGTTCTTC. The complete variable domain, with remaining parts taken from reference TRBV7-3 and TRBJ2-1, reads GAGVSQTPSNKVTEKGKYVELRCDPISGHTALYWYRQSLGQGPEFLIYFQGTGAADDSGLPNDRFFAVRPEGSVSTLKIQRTERGDSAVYLCASSPLITDREQFFGPGTRLTVL.

J is TRBJ1-6 and V is TRBV5-3; 8 bases fit TRBD1. TRBV5-3 is an ORF, with its function uncertain. V dropped 0 bases and J dropped 5; count of bases not matched to a gene: 7. This CDR3 contains 17 residues. The chain's CDR3 is CARSLAQGESHNSPLHF. CDR3 bases: TGTGCCAGAAGCTTGGCACAGGGGGAGTCGCATAATTCACCCCTCCACTTT.